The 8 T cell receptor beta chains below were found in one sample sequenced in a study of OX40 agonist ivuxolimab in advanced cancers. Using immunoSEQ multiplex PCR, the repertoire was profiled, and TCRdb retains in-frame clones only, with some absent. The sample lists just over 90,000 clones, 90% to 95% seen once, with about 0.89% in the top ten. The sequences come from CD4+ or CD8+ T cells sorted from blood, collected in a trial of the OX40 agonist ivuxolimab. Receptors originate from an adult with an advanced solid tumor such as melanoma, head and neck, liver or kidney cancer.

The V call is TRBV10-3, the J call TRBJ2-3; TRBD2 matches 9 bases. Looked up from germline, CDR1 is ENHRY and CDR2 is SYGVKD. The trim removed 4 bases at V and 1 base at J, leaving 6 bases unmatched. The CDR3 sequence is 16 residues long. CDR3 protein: CAISGSSGKGTDTQYF. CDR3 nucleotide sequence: TGTGCCATCAGTGGGTCTAGCGGGAAGGGCACAGATACGCAGTATTTT.

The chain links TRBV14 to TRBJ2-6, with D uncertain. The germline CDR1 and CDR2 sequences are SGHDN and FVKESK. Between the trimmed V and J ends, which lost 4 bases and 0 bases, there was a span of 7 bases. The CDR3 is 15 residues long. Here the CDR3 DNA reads TGTGCCAGCAGCCCCCCGATCTCTGGGGCCAACGTCCTGACTTTC. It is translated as CASSPPISGANVLTF.

CDR3 coding DNA: TGTGCCACAACGGCTTCAGGGTACGAGCAGTACTTC. Protein product: CATTASGYEQYF. This rearrangement joins TRBV10-3 to TRBJ2-7; tentative D call: TRBD1 (5 bases). The germline gives CDR1 ENHRY, CDR2 SYGVKD. Trimming shortened V by 10 bases and J by 4 bases, and 14 bases separated the two germline ends. There are 12 residues in the CDR3.

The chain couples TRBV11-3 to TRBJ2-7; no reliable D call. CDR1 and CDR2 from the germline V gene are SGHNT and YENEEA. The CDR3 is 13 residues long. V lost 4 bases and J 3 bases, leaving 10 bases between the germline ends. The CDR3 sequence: CASSCPNCYEQYF. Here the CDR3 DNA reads TGTGCCAGCAGCTGCCCGAATTGCTACGAGCAGTACTTC. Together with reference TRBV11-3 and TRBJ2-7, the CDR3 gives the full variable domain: EAGVVQSPRYKIIEKKQPVAFWCNPISGHNTLYWYLQNLGQGPELLIRYENEEAVDDSQLPKDRFSAERLKGVDSTLKIQPAELGDSAVYLCASSCPNCYEQYFGPGTRLTVT.

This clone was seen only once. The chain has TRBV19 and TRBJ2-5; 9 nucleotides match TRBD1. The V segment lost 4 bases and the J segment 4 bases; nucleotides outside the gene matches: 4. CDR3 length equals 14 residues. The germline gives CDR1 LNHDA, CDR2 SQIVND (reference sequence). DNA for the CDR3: TGTGCCAGTAGTACAAACAGGGGGCGAGAGACCCAGTACTTC. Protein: CASSTNRGRETQYF. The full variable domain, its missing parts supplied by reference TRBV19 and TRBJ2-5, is DGGITQSPKYLFRKEGQNVTLSCEQNLNHDAMYWYRQDPGQGLRLIYYSQIVNDFQKGDIAEGYSVSREKKESFPLTVTSAQKNPTAFYLCASSTNRGRETQYFGPGTRLLVL.

The CDR3 region has the DNA TGTGCCAGTAGTATGGGGACAGGAGCCACCGGGGAGCTGTTTTTT. It codes for CASSMGTGATGELFF. The rearrangement links TRBV19 to TRBJ2-2, with 8 bases fitting TRBD1. After removal of 3 bases from V and 4 bases from J, the junction contained 4 bases not matched to a gene. Germline loops: CDR1 LNHDA, CDR2 SQIVND (reference sequence). The CDR3 is 15 amino acids.

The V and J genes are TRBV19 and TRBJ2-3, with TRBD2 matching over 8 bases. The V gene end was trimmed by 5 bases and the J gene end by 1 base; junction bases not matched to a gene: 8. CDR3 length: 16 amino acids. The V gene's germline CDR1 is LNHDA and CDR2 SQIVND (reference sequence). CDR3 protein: CASSPLGREGTDTQYF. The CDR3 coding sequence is TGTGCCAGTAGTCCCCTGGGGCGGGAGGGCACAGATACGCAGTATTTT.

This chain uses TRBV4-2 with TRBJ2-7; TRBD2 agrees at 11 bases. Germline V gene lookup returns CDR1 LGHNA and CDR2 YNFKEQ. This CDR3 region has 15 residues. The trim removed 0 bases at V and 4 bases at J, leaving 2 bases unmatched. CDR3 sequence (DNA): TGTGCCAGCAGCCAAGAGCCTAGCGGGAGGTACGAGCAGTACTTC. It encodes CASSQEPSGRYEQYF.